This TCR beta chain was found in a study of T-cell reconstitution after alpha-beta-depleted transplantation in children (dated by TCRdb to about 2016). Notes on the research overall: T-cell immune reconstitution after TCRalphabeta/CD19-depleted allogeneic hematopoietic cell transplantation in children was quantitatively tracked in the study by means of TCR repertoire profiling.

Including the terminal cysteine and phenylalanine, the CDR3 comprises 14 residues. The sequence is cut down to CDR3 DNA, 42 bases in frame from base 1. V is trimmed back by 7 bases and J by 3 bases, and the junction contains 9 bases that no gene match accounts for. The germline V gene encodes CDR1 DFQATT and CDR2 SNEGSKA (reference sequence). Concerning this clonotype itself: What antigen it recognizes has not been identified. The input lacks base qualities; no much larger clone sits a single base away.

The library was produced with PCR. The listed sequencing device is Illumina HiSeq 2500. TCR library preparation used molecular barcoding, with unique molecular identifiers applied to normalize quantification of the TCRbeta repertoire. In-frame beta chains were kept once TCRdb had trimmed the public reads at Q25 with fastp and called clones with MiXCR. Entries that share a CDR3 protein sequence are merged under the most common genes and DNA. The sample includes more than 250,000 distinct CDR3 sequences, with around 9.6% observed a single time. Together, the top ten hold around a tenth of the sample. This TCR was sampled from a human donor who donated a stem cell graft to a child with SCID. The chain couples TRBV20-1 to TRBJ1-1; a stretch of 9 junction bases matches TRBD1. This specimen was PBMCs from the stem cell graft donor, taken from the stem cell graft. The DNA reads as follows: TGCAGTGGGACAGGGGTGGCGTATGACACTGAAGCTTTCTTT. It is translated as CSGTGVAYDTEAFF.